The 18 T cell receptor beta chains below were found in one sample sequenced in a study of CD8+ T cells in alopecia areata. Extracted from the samples, RNA was reverse transcribed into cDNA to serve as the sequencing template. Method: immunoSEQ multiplex PCR; TCRdb's copy keeps in-frame clones and lacks some. This table holds roughly 110,000 clones, 50% to 65% found once. Treatment of the sample: oral pan-JAK inhibitor, 5-10 mg twice daily. The sample here was CD4+ T cells sorted from blood, taken at week 24, from a patient treated with tofacitinib. Source of these receptors: a human donor with alopecia areata.

This clone has only a few counts. The chain recombines TRBV5-1 with TRBJ2-7; 9 bases are shared with TRBD1. This CDR3 comprises 14 residues. V lost 4 bases and J lost 3; bases outside the gene matches: 5. The germline V gene has CDR1 SGHRS and CDR2 YFSETQ. Here the CDR3 DNA reads TGCGCCAGCAGCACCGGGACAGGGATCTACGAGCAGTACTTC. As protein: CASSTGTGIYEQYF.

The chain recombines TRBV5-6 with TRBJ2-5; TRBD1 agrees at 7 bases. Germline CDR1 and CDR2: SGHDT and YYEEEE. This CDR3 comprises 14 residues. V was clipped by 4 bases and J by 7 bases; unmatched bases: 10. Written as DNA, the CDR3 is TGTGCCAGCAGCACTTCACAGGGGTCGCGGACCCAGTACTTC. Amino acid sequence: CASSTSQGSRTQYF.

The chain has TRBV7-2 and TRBJ1-2, with 7 nucleotides matching TRBD1. Germline trimming cut 4 bases from V and 8 bases from J; bases unmatched to any gene: 10. The CDR3 is 14 amino acids. The germline CDR1 and CDR2 sequences are SGHTA and FQGNSA. CDR3 DNA sequence: TGTGCCAGCAGCTCGGCCGGGACAGCAAGGGGCTACACCTTC. It encodes CASSSAGTARGYTF.

This clone was seen a handful of times. This rearrangement joins TRBV29-1 to TRBJ2-2; D is unclear. The CDR3 contains 14 residues. With 2 bases removed from V and 0 bases from J, the gap between germline ends came to 7 bases. Germline V gene lookup returns CDR1 SQVTM and CDR2 ANQGSEA. This CDR3 is CSVERRTNTGELFF. The CDR3 nucleotides are TGCAGCGTTGAAAGACGGACGAACACCGGGGAGCTGTTTTTT.

The chain combines TRBV7-2 with TRBJ2-7; D gene unclear. V was cut by 1 base and J by 4 bases, with 11 bases left in between. Germline V gene sequence: CDR1 SGHTA, CDR2 FQGNSA. The CDR3 is 14 residues long. The CDR3 here is CASSLGQEAYEQYF. The DNA of the CDR3 is TGTGCCAGCAGCTTAGGGCAGGAAGCTTACGAGCAGTACTTC.

The count of this clone is one. This chain connects TRBV5-6 to TRBJ1-2, with 7 bases identical to TRBD1. This CDR3 contains 15 residues. The V segment lost 2 bases and the J segment 0 bases; nucleotides outside the gene matches: 4. In germline, CDR1 is SGHDT, CDR2 YYEEEE. CDR3 sequence reads: CASSFQGTANYGYTF. Written as DNA, the CDR3 is TGTGCCAGCAGCTTTCAAGGGACAGCTAACTATGGCTACACCTTC.

A remark on this clone: The CDR3 ends on some other residue instead of the conserved phenylalanine or tryptophan, so this is likely a read error. CDR3 in DNA: TGTGCCAGCAGCTTAGCGTGGACGGGGTACACTGAAGCTTTCTCT. Its translation: CASSLAWTGYTEAFS. The rearrangement joins TRBV7-2 to TRBJ1-1; D unresolved. V was trimmed by 0 bases and J by 3 bases, leaving 11 bases between them. Germline loops: CDR1 SGHTA, CDR2 FQGNSA. The length of the CDR3 is 15 residues.

The chain links TRBV5-4 to TRBJ1-6; D remains ambiguous. The CDR3 has 12 amino acids. Germline assignment: CDR1 SGHNT and CDR2 YYREEE (reference sequence). Trimming cost V 9 bases and J 9 bases, with 13 bases left between them. CDR3 bases: TGTGCCATTGGGCAGGCCGGTTCACCCCTCCACTTT. Amino acids: CAIGQAGSPLHF. Combining the CDR3 with reference TRBV5-4 and TRBJ1-6 gives the whole variable domain ETGVTQSPTHLIKTRGQQVTLRCSSQSGHNTVSWYQQALGQGPQFIFQYYREEENGRGNFPPRFSGLQFPNYSSELNVNALELDDSALYLCAIGQAGSPLHFGNGTRLTVT.

The chain carries TRBV30 and TRBJ1-6, with D possibly being TRBD1 (6 bases). CDR3 length equals 14 residues. V lost 2 bases to trimming and J lost 9 bases, with 14 bases between them. CDR1 and CDR2 from the germline V gene are GTSNPN and SVGIG (reference sequence). The CDR3: CAWSRGGAASPLHF. The CDR3 coding sequence is TGTGCCTGGAGTAGAGGGGGTGCTGCTTCACCCCTCCACTTT.

Worth noting for this clone: A read error may account for a junction end that differs from germline. The genes are TRBV5-1 and TRBJ2-7; D remains ambiguous. Germline CDR1 is SGHRS and CDR2 is YFSETQ. This CDR3 is built from 12 residues. CDR3 protein: CASSYSAYEQYF. The DNA for the CDR3 is TGCGCTAGCAGCTACAGTGCCTACGAGCAGTACTTC.

The chain recombines TRBV7-8 with TRBJ2-1, with D perhaps matching TRBD1 (6 bases). This CDR3 contains 13 residues. CDR1 and CDR2 from the germline V gene are SGHVS and FQNEAQ. V shed 1 base and J shed 12 bases, with 13 bases lying between them. CDR3 coding DNA: TGTGCCAGCAGCTTAGGGGCAGGGGTAGGGCAGTTCTTC. It is translated as CASSLGAGVGQFF.

The gene calls are TRBV7-9 and TRBJ2-1; 7 bases line up with TRBD1. Germline CDR1 and CDR2: SEHNR and FQNEAQ (reference sequence). V was pared by 1 base and J by 8 bases, with 8 bases of the junction left unmatched. The CDR3 has 15 amino acids. The DNA for the CDR3 is TGTGCCAGCAGCTTAGGGGACAGAAACACGGATGAGCAGTTCTTC. Its protein is CASSLGDRNTDEQFF.

This clone turned up a few times. This sequence joins TRBV2 and TRBJ1-1; the D gene is possibly TRBD1 (5 bases). This CDR3 has 14 amino acids. The germline V gene encodes CDR1 SNHLY and CDR2 FYNNEI. V lost 7 bases and J 2 bases, leaving 14 bases between the germline ends. CDR3 nucleotide sequence: TGTGCCAGCACCCAGGGTTTCGGAAACACTGAAGCTTTCTTT. Its protein product is CASTQGFGNTEAFF.

V gene TRBV5-1 combines with J gene TRBJ2-3, with 7 bases fitting TRBD1. V gave up 0 bases and J gave up 1 base; unmatched junction bases: 2. Germline assignment: CDR1 SGHRS and CDR2 YFSETQ. This CDR3 comprises 15 residues. CDR3 amino acids: CASSLGTGGTDTQYF. The CDR3 nucleotides read TGCGCCAGCAGCTTGGGCACAGGGGGCACAGATACGCAGTATTTT.

This clone was counted between two and nine times. The rearrangement joins TRBV19 to TRBJ2-6; 8 positions agree with TRBD1. V lost 7 bases and J lost 4; bases outside the gene matches: 9. CDR3 length: 16 amino acids. In germline, CDR1 is LNHDA, CDR2 SQIVND (reference sequence). CDR3 in amino acids: CASTTTGAAGANVLTF. CDR3 bases: TGTGCCAGTACTACGACAGGGGCGGCAGGGGCCAACGTCCTGACTTTC.

In its sample, this clone was seen a few times. A junction end diverges from the germline sequence, so it may reflect a read error. V usage is TRBV30 and J usage is TRBJ1-1; TRBD1 matches at 12 bases. Germline CDR1 is GTSNPN and CDR2 is SVGIG (reference sequence). The CDR3 spans 14 residues. CDR3 in amino acids: CARSLGQGATEAFF. CDR3 coding DNA: TGCGCCCGGAGTCTGGGACAGGGGGCCACTGAAGCTTTCTTT.

This chain links TRBV9 with TRBJ1-5; 9 bases map to TRBD1. The CDR3 length is 15 residues. CDR1 and CDR2 (germline): SGDLS, YYNGEE. With V trimmed by 2 bases and J by 2 bases, 2 bases remained unmatched. The CDR3 nucleotides are TGTGCCAGCAGCGTTGGGACAGGGCGCAATCAGCCCCAGCATTTT. Its protein product is CASSVGTGRNQPQHF.

The table lists this clone with a count of one. V is TRBV4-2 and J is TRBJ1-4; tentatively, D is TRBD1 (5 bases). The germline CDR1 and CDR2 sequences are LGHNA and YNFKEQ. Trimming pared 0 bases from V and 7 bases from J, leaving 12 bases between. CDR3 size: 15 residues. The CDR3 bases are TGTGCCAGCAGCCAAGATCTGCAGGGCGGTGAAAAACTGTTTTTT. Its protein product is CASSQDLQGGEKLFF.